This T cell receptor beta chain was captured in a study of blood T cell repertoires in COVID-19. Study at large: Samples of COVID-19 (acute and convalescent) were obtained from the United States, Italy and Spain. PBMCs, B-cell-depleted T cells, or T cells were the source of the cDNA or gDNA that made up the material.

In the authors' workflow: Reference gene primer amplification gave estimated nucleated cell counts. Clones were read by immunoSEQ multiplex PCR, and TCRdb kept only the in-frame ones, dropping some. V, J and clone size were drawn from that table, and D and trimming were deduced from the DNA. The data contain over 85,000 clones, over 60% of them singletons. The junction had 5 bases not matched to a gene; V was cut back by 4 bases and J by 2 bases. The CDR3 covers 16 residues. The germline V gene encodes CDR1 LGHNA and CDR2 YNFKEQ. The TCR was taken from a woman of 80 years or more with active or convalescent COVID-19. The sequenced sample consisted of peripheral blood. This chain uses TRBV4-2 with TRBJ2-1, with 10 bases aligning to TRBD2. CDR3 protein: CASSLRTSGTYNEQFF. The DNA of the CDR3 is TGTGCCAGCAGCCTTCGGACTAGCGGTACCTACAATGAGCAGTTCTTC.